This TCR beta chain is from a study of neurological immune-mediated disorders. Germline values: CDR1 MNHEY, CDR2 SVGAGI. The CDR3 consists of 17 residues. The trim removed 0 bases at V and 5 bases at J, leaving 7 bases unmatched. TCRdb passed the 5' RACE reads through MiXCR, listing each CDR3 protein once. The table lists over 50,000 distinct CDR3 sequences, around 3.5% of them singletons, with 5.9% in the top ten. Many counts were recorded for this clonotype. The chain combines TRBV6-5 with TRBJ2-5; 12 bases agree with TRBD2. Input material: PBMCs. The receptor was derived from a man aged 35-49 years with multiple sclerosis. The CDR3 DNA is TGTGCCAGCAGTTACTCGACTAGCGGGGGAGTTTGGGAGACCCAGTACTTC. Protein: CASSYSTSGGVWETQYF.